The 22 T cell receptor beta chains given below trace back to one sample, sequenced in a study of graft-versus-host responses after intestinal transplantation (dated by TCRdb to the early 2020s). The sample's time point label, decoded: cells obtained before transplantation from donor or recipient. These receptors are not linked to any known antigen. To prepare the library, the immunoSEQ multiplex PCR assay was applied. Drawn from immuneACCESS, this table holds only the in-frame rearrangements with V and J called that TCRdb kept. Clones are partly lost; checked studies trace under half to an unresolved V gene and leave the rest unexplained. This sample comprises about 78,000 clones, 90% of them detected only once. The ten largest make up about 4.3% of the sample. The sample here was unstimulated CD8+ T cells sorted from spleen or lymph node cells, taken before transplant. These receptors all stem from a human donor who was the organ donor for an intestinal transplant.

The V call is TRBV5-6, the J call TRBJ2-7; D perhaps matches TRBD2 (6 bases). Germline values: CDR1 SGHDT, CDR2 YYEEEE. CDR3 size: 16 residues. V was trimmed by 4 bases and J by 1 base, leaving 18 bases between them. The CDR3 protein is CASSLFWGGVSYEQYV. CDR3 nucleotides: TGTGCCAGCAGCCTGTTTTGGGGCGGGGTATCCTACGAGCAGTACGTC.

This chain joins TRBV27 and TRBJ2-7, with 8 bases aligning to TRBD1. The CDR3 spans 13 residues. CDR1 is MNHEY, CDR2 SMNVEV, per germline (reference sequence). V gave up 3 bases and J gave up 5 bases; unmatched junction bases: 3. The CDR3 sequence: CASSFARGHEQYV. CDR3 sequence (DNA): TGTGCCAGCAGTTTCGCCAGGGGGCACGAGCAGTACGTC.

V usage is TRBV7-6 and J usage is TRBJ2-1; no clear D. Trimming cost V 1 base and J 0 bases, with 10 bases left between them. Germline values: CDR1 SGHVS, CDR2 FNYEAQ. This CDR3 comprises 16 residues. CDR3 bases: TGTGCCAGCAGCTTAGGACTCCGGAGCTCCTACAATGAGCAGTTCTTC. Protein product: CASSLGLRSSYNEQFF.

This sequence joins TRBV11-2 and TRBJ2-3, with TRBD2 matching over 8 bases. Per the germline V gene, CDR1 is SGHAT and CDR2 is FQNNGV. This CDR3 comprises 15 residues. The V gene end was trimmed by 10 bases and the J gene end by 0 bases; junction bases not matched to a gene: 9. The CDR3 DNA follows: TGTGCCACCGCGACCGGGACTAGTAGCACAGATACGCAGTATTTT. Amino acid sequence: CATATGTSSTDTQYF. Using reference TRBV11-2 and TRBJ2-3 for the parts outside the CDR3, the full variable domain is EAGVAQSPRYKIIEKRQSVAFWCNPISGHATLYWYQQILGQGPKLLIQFQNNGVVDDSQLPKDRFSAERLKGVDSTLKIQPAKLEDSAVYLCATATGTSSTDTQYFGPGTRLTVL.

This clone turned up a few times. The chain is built from TRBV5-8 and TRBJ1-6; the D is unclear. Trimming stripped 2 bases from V and 4 bases from J, with 7 bases between. Germline CDR1 and CDR2: SGHTS and YDEGEE. This CDR3 comprises 14 residues. DNA for the CDR3: TGTGCCAGCAGCTTTGGGGAGTATAATTCACCCCTCCACTTT. It yields the protein CASSFGEYNSPLHF.

In nucleotides, the CDR3 is TGTGCCAGCACAGGGGGCACTGAAGCTTTCTTT. Translated: CASTGGTEAFF. The chain couples TRBV2 to TRBJ1-1; 7 bases are a match to TRBD1. Germline CDR1 SNHLY, CDR2 FYNNEI. CDR3 length: 11 residues. The ends lost 7 bases at V and 4 bases at J; junction bases unmatched: 0.

The chain couples TRBV28 to TRBJ1-1; D is perhaps TRBD1 (5 bases). V gave up 6 bases and J gave up 0 bases, with 8 bases separating them. Germline lookup yields CDR1 MDHEN and CDR2 SYDVKM. CDR3 length equals 13 residues. The CDR3 loop is CASRPTVNTEAFF. As DNA, the CDR3 is TGTGCCAGCAGGCCGACAGTGAACACTGAAGCTTTCTTT.

The J gene is TRBJ1-1, the V gene TRBV5-6; D is perhaps TRBD1 (6 bases). Looked up from germline, CDR1 is SGHDT and CDR2 is YYEEEE. This CDR3 has 14 amino acids. Trimming stripped 3 bases from V and 3 bases from J, with 12 bases between. The CDR3 reads CASSSGELHTEAFF. CDR3 bases: TGTGCCAGCAGCTCAGGGGAGTTGCACACTGAAGCTTTCTTT.

The V gene is TRBV15, the J gene TRBJ2-5; D may be TRBD2 (6 bases). The CDR3 is 15 amino acids. Per germline, CDR1 LNHNV and CDR2 YYDKDF (reference sequence). V lost 6 bases, J lost 0 bases, and 14 bases lay in between. The CDR3 loop is CATRPGTGDQETQYF. The CDR3 DNA reads as TGTGCCACCAGGCCGGGGACGGGGGACCAAGAGACCCAGTACTTC.

The V gene is TRBV2, the J gene TRBJ1-5; D not resolved. There are 12 residues in the CDR3. Germline V gene lookup returns CDR1 SNHLY and CDR2 FYNNEI. V was cut by 3 bases and J by 4 bases, with 4 bases left in between. The chain's CDR3 is CASSDSNQPQHF. As DNA, the CDR3 is TGTGCCAGCAGTGATTCGAATCAGCCCCAGCATTTT.

J is TRBJ1-5 and V is TRBV19; D is perhaps TRBD1 (6 bases). This CDR3 contains 13 residues. Trimming removed 1 base at V and 12 bases at J, with 13 bases between. Germline V gene data show CDR1 as LNHDA and CDR2 as SQIVND (reference sequence). The CDR3 sequence is CASSIAVSGDQHF. CDR3 nucleotides: TGTGCCAGTAGTATAGCTGTTTCAGGGGACCAGCATTTT.

This sequence joins TRBV7-9 and TRBJ1-1; TRBD1 aligns across 7 bases. Germline loops: CDR1 SEHNR, CDR2 FQNEAQ (reference sequence). CDR3 size: 13 residues. V dropped 4 bases and J dropped 5; count of bases not matched to a gene: 4. The DNA for the CDR3 is TGTGCCAGCAGCTCGGGACAGAGAACTGAAGCTTTCTTT. Protein sequence: CASSSGQRTEAFF.

The rearrangement uses TRBV27 and TRBJ2-1; TRBD2 aligns across 10 bases. Losses at the gene ends were 2 bases for V and 6 bases for J; bases not matched to a gene: 10. The CDR3 runs to 17 residues. The germline gives CDR1 MNHEY, CDR2 SMNVEV (reference sequence). The DNA of the CDR3 is TGTGCCAGCAGTTTAGCCCCATCCTGGACTAGCGGCAATGAGCAGTTCTTC. This encodes CASSLAPSWTSGNEQFF.

The chain is built from TRBV28 and TRBJ1-1, with D perhaps matching TRBD1 (5 bases). CDR1 is MDHEN and CDR2 is SYDVKM in the germline V gene. The CDR3 sequence is 17 residues long. V was clipped by 7 bases and J by 11 bases, with 32 bases between them. CDR3 nucleotides: TGTGCCAGCAACATCCTATTGGACACGGAACCTAAAAGCGGGGCTTTCTTT. This sequence encodes CASNILLDTEPKSGAFF.

The rearrangement uses TRBV28 and TRBJ2-1; TRBD2 matches 7 bases. The trim removed 4 bases at V and 4 bases at J, leaving 13 bases unmatched. CDR3 length: 17 residues. Germline CDR1 and CDR2: MDHEN and SYDVKM. CDR3 DNA sequence: TGTGCCAGCAGTTGGGCTATGGCTCTAGCGGCTTACAATGAGCAGTTCTTC. Protein sequence: CASSWAMALAAYNEQFF.

This chain uses TRBV28 with TRBJ1-6; 9 bases map to TRBD1. Germline trimming cut 6 bases from V and 2 bases from J; bases unmatched to any gene: 5. Germline V gives CDR1 MDHEN, CDR2 SYDVKM. The CDR3 is made up of 16 amino acids. CDR3 nucleotides: TGTGCCAGCAGAGCCCGACAGGGGGCCTATAATTCACCCCTCCACTTT. Translation gives CASRARQGAYNSPLHF. Drawing the rest from reference TRBV28 and TRBJ1-6, the complete variable domain is DVKVTQSSRYLVKRTGEKVFLECVQDMDHENMFWYRQDPGLGLRLIYFSYDVKMKEKGDIPEGYSVSREKKERFSLILESASTNQTSMYLCASRARQGAYNSPLHFGNGTRLTVT.

This chain joins TRBV28 and TRBJ2-7; a weak D match, TRBD2 (5 bases). Germline loops: CDR1 MDHEN, CDR2 SYDVKM. The germline V and J ends were trimmed by 4 bases and 3 bases, with 25 bases remaining between them. This CDR3 region has 18 residues. The CDR3 bases are TGTGCCAGCAGTTCTGCTACTTCCACCGGACTGTTACTCTACGAGCAGTACGTC. Translated: CASSSATSTGLLLYEQYV.

The chain recombines TRBV5-6 with TRBJ1-3; 9 bases fit TRBD1. Germline V gene sequence: CDR1 SGHDT, CDR2 YYEEEE. J was trimmed by 0 bases and V by 0 bases; bases with no gene match: 7. The CDR3 runs 18 residues. The chain's CDR3 is CASSLAGTGRLSGNTIYF. The CDR3 bases are TGTGCCAGCAGCTTGGCCGGGACAGGGAGACTCTCTGGAAACACCATATATTTT.

The J gene is TRBJ1-2, the V gene TRBV18; possibly TRBD1 for D (5 bases). V lost 2 bases, J lost 3 bases, and 19 bases lay in between. This CDR3 region has 17 residues. CDR1 is KGHSH and CDR2 is LQKENI in the germline V gene. The CDR3 coding sequence is TGTGCCAGCTCACCAAAAGGGACTGCCTTCGGGGACTATGGCTACACCTTC. Protein sequence: CASSPKGTAFGDYGYTF. Based on the CDR3 plus reference TRBV18 and TRBJ1-2, the full variable domain is NAGVMQNPRHLVRRRGQEARLRCSPMKGHSHVYWYRQLPEEGLKFMVYLQKENIIDESGMPKERFSAEFPKEGPSILRIQQVVRGDSAAYFCASSPKGTAFGDYGYTFGSGTRLTVV.

This clone came up once. This rearrangement joins TRBV7-2 to TRBJ1-5; TRBD1 matches 10 bases. Germline V gene data show CDR1 as SGHTA and CDR2 as FQGNSA. CDR3 length: 19 amino acids. J gave up 6 bases and V 2 bases, and 16 bases lay outside the gene matches. CDR3 coding DNA: TGTGCCAGCAGCTTATGGAGGGAGCCCGGGACAGGGGATAGTCAGCCCCAGCATTTT. It translates to CASSLWREPGTGDSQPQHF.

V usage is TRBV2 and J usage is TRBJ2-5; 12 bases line up with TRBD1. Germline V CDR1 and CDR2: SNHLY, FYNNEI. The ends lost 5 bases at V and 2 bases at J; junction bases unmatched: 9. CDR3 length equals 17 residues. Here the CDR3 reads CASSSWDRGPGQETQYF. CDR3 DNA sequence: TGTGCCAGCAGTAGCTGGGACAGGGGGCCAGGGCAAGAGACCCAGTACTTC.

This clone came up a few times. Sequence at one end of the junction differs from germline and may be a read error. The V gene is TRBV19, the J gene TRBJ1-5, with a tentative D call TRBD1 (6 bases). CDR1 LNHDA and CDR2 SQIVND come from the germline V gene (reference sequence). This CDR3 has 16 amino acids. CDR3 in DNA: TGTGCCAGTAGTCCCAAGCTCAGGGGAAGCAGTCAGCCCCAGCATTTT. It yields the protein CASSPKLRGSSQPQHF.